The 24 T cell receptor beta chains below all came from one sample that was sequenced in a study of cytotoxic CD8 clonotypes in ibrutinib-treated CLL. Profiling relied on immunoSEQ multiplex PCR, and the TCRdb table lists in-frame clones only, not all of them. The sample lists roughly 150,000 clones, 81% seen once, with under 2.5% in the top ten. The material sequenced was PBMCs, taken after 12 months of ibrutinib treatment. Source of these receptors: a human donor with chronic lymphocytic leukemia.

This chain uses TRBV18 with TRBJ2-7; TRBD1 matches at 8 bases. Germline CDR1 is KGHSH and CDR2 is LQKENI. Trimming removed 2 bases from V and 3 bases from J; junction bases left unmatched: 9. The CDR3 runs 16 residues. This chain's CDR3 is CASSPRIRTGSYEQYF. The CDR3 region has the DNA TGTGCCAGCTCACCAAGGATTCGGACAGGGAGCTACGAGCAGTACTTC. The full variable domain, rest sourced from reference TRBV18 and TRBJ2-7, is NAGVMQNPRHLVRRRGQEARLRCSPMKGHSHVYWYRQLPEEGLKFMVYLQKENIIDESGMPKERFSAEFPKEGPSILRIQQVVRGDSAAYFCASSPRIRTGSYEQYFGPGTRLTVT.

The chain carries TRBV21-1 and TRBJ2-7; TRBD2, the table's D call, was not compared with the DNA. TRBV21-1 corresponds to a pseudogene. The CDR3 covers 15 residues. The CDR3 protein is CASSLIRRKRLGRYF. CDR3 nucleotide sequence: TGTGCCAGCAGCCTCATCCGGCGGAAGAGACTAGGTCGGTACTTC.

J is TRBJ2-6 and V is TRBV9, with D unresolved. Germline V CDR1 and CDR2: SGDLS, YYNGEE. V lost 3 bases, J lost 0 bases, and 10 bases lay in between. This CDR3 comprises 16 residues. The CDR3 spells CASSASYSSGANVLTF. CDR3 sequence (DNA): TGTGCCAGCAGCGCCTCTTACAGCTCTGGGGCCAACGTCCTGACTTTC.

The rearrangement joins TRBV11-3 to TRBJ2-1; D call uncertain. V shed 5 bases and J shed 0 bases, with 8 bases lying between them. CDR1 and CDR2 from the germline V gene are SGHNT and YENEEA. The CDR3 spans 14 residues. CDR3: CASSRDSSYNEQFF. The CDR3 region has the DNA TGTGCCAGCAGCCGAGATAGCTCCTACAATGAGCAGTTCTTC.

The CDR3 sequence is CASSLGIGARDTEAFF. The CDR3, as DNA: TGTGCCAGCAGCCTCGGAATCGGGGCCAGGGACACTGAAGCTTTCTTT. The V gene is TRBV7-2, the J gene TRBJ1-1, with a weak D call TRBD1 (5 bases). Trimming pared 5 bases from V and 3 bases from J, leaving 19 bases between. The CDR3 has 16 amino acids. Germline V gene sequence: CDR1 SGHTA, CDR2 FQGNSA.

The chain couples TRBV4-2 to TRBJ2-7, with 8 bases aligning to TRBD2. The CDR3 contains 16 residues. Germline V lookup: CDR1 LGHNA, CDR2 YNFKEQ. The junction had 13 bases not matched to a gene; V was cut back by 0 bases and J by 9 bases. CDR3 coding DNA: TGTGCCAGCAGCCAAGATGGAGGGACTAGAGTCCCTAGGCAGTACTTC. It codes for CASSQDGGTRVPRQYF.

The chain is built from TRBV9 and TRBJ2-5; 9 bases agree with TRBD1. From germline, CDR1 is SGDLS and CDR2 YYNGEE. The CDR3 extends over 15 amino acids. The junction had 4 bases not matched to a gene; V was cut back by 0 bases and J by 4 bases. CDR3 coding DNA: TGTGCCAGCAGCGTAGTCGGACAGGGGCCAGAGACCCAGTACTTC. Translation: CASSVVGQGPETQYF. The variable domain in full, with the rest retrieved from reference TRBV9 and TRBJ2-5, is DSGVTQTPKHLITATGQRVTLRCSPRSGDLSVYWYQQSLDQGLQFLIQYYNGEERAKGNILERFSAQQFPDLHSELNLSSLELGDSALYFCASSVVGQGPETQYFGPGTRLLVL.

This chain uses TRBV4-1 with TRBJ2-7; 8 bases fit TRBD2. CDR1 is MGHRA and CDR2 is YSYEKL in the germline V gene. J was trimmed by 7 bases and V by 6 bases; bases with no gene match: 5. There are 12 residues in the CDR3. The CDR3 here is CASRNRGGEQYF. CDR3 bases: TGCGCCAGCAGGAACCGGGGGGGTGAGCAGTACTTC.

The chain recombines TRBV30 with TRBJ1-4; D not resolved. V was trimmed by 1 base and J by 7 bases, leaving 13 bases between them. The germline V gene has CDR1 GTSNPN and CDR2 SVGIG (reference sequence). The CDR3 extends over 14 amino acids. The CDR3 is CAWSAPRHPEKLFF. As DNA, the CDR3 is TGTGCCTGGAGTGCCCCCCGTCACCCTGAAAAACTGTTTTTT. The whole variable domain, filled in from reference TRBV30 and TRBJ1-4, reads SQTIHQWPATLVQPVGSPLSLECTVEGTSNPNLYWYRQAAGRGLQLLFYSVGIGQISSEVPQNLSASRPQDRQFILSSKKLLLSDSGFYLCAWSAPRHPEKLFFGSGTQLSVL.

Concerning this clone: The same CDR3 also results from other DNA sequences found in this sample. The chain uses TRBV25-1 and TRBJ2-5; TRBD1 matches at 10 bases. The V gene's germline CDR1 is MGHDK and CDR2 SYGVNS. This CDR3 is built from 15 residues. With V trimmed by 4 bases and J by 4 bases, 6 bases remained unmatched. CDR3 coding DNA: TGTGCCAGCAGTGTTCGACAGGGGGCTGGAGAGACCCAGTACTTC. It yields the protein CASSVRQGAGETQYF.

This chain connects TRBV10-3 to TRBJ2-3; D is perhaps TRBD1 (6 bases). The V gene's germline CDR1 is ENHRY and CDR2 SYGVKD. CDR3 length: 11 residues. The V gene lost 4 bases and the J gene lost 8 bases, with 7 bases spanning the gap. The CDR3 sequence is CAISVGGTQYF. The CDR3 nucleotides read TGTGCCATCAGTGTAGGGGGTACGCAGTATTTT.

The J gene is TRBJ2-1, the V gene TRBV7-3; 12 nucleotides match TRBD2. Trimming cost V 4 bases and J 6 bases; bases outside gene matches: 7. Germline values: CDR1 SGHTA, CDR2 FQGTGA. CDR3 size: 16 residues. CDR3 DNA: TGTGCCAGCAGCTCCAGGACTAGCGGGGCCTCCAATGAGCAGTTCTTC. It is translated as CASSSRTSGASNEQFF. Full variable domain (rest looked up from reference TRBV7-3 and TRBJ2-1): GAGVSQTPSNKVTEKGKYVELRCDPISGHTALYWYRQSLGQGPEFLIYFQGTGAADDSGLPNDRFFAVRPEGSVSTLKIQRTERGDSAVYLCASSSRTSGASNEQFFGPGTRLTVL.

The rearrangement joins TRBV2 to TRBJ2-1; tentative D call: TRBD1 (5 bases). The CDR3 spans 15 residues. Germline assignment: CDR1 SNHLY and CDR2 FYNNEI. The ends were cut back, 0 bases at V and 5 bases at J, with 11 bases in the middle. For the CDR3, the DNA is TGTGCCAGCAGTGAAGCTTCAGGGCCGAACAATGAGCAGTTCTTC. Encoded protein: CASSEASGPNNEQFF.

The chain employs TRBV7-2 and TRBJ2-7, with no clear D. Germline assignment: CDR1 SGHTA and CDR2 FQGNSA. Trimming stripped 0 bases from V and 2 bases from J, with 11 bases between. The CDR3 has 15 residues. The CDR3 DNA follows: TGTGCCAGCAGCTTAGCGCAAGGACGAACCTACGAGCAGTACTTC. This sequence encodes CASSLAQGRTYEQYF.

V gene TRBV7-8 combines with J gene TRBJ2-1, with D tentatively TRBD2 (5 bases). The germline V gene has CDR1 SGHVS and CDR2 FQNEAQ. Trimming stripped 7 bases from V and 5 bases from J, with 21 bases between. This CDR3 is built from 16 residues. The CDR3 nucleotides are TGTGCCAGCATAGTTTCGGCGGCTAGCTTCGACAATGAGCAGTTCTTC. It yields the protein CASIVSAASFDNEQFF.

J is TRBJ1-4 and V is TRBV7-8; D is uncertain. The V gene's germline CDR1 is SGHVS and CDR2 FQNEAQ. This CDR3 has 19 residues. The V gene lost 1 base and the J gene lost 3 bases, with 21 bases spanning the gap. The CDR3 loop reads CASSLGTPGPPAANEKLFF. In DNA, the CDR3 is TGTGCCAGCAGCTTAGGGACCCCAGGCCCCCCGGCGGCTAATGAAAAACTGTTTTTT.

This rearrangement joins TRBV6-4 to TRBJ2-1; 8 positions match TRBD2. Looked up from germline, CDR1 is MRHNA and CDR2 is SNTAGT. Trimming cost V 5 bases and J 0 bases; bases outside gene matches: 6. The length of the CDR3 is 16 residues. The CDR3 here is CASSQGAGGSYNEQFF. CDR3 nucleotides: TGTGCCAGCAGTCAAGGGGCGGGGGGCTCCTACAATGAGCAGTTCTTC.

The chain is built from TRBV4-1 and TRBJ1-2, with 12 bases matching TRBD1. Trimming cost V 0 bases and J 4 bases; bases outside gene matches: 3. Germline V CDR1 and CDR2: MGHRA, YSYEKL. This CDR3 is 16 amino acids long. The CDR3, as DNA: TGCGCCAGCAGCCAAGACGGGACAGGGGGCCTCTATGGCTACACCTTC. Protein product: CASSQDGTGGLYGYTF.

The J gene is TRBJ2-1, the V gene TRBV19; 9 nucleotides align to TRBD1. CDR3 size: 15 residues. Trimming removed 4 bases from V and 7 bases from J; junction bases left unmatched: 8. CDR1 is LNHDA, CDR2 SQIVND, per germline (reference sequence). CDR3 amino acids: CASSRPGQGLNEQFF. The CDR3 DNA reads TGTGCCAGTAGTAGACCGGGACAGGGACTGAATGAGCAGTTCTTC.

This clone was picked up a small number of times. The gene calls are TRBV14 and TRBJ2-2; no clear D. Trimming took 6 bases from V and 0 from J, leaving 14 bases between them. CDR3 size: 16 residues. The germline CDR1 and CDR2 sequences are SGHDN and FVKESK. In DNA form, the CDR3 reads TGTGCCAGCAGATCAAGTGGAACATCGAACACCGGGGAGCTGTTTTTT. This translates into CASRSSGTSNTGELFF.

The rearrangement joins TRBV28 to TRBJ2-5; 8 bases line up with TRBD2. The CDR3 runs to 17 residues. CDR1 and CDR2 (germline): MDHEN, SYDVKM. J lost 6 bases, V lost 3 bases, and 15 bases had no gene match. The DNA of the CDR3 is TGTGCCAGCAGTTTTGGTTTTGCAGCGGGAGCTCGAAAGACCCAGTACTTC. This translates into CASSFGFAAGARKTQYF.

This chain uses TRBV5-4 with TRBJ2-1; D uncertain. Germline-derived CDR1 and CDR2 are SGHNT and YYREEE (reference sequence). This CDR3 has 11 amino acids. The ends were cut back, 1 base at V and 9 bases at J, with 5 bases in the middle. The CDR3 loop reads CASSLLGEQFF. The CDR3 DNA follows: TGTGCCAGCAGCTTGTTAGGTGAGCAGTTCTTC. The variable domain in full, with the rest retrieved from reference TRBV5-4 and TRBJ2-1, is ETGVTQSPTHLIKTRGQQVTLRCSSQSGHNTVSWYQQALGQGPQFIFQYYREEENGRGNFPPRFSGLQFPNYSSELNVNALELDDSALYLCASSLLGEQFFGPGTRLTVL.

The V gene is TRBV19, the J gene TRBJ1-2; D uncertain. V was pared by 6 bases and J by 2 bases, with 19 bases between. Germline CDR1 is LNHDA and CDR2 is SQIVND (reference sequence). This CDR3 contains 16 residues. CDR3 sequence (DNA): TGTGCCAGTAGCTTATTCAAGACAAACACCAACTATGGCTACACCTTC. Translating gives CASSLFKTNTNYGYTF.

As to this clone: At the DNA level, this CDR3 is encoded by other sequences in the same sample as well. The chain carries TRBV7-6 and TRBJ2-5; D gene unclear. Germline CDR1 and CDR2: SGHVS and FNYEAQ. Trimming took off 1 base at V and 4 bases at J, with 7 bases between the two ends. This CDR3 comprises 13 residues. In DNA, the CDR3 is TGTGCCAGCAGCTTAGGCAGAACAGAGACCCAGTACTTC. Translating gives CASSLGRTETQYF. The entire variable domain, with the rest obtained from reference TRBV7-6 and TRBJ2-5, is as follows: GAGVSQSPRYKVTKRGQDVALRCDPISGHVSLYWYRQALGQGPEFLTYFNYEAQQDKSGLPNDRFSAERPEGSISTLTIQRTEQRDSAMYRCASSLGRTETQYFGPGTRLLVL.